The rows below give T cell receptor beta chains drawn from one sample of a study of cytomegalovirus exposure and HLA in healthy donors. TCRdb keeps only in-frame clones here, not all; method: immunoSEQ multiplex PCR. In total, the table holds approximately 58,000 clones. The specimen sequenced was PBMCs. The receptors here all came from a man aged 25 to 45 in good health and CMV-seropositive. CDR3s include the opening cysteine and the closing phenylalanine or tryptophan. Fields, in order: D gene, V gene, J gene, CDR3 DNA, CDR3 protein. The D gene is left open where the match is weak.

.,TRBV19,TRBJ1-3,TGTGCCAGTAGTATAGGAGGGCCCTCTGGAAACACCATATATTTT,CASSIGGPSGNTIYF
TRBD1,TRBV6-5,TRBJ1-1,TGTGCCAGCTATTCCAGGGGGAGCTCTGAAGCTTTCTTT,CASYSRGSSEAFF
.,TRBV11-2,TRBJ2-7,TGTGCCAGCAGCAACGGGGGTCCTTACGAGCAGTACTTC,CASSNGGPYEQYF
TRBD2,TRBV7-3,TRBJ2-1,TGTGCCAGCAGCTTAGGCGGGGGGCCCGACAATGAGCAGTTCTTC,CASSLGGGPDNEQFF
TRBD1,TRBV6-6,TRBJ1-2,TGTGCCAGCAGTTGGGGGGGACAGGGAAACTATGGCTACACCTTC,CASSWGGQGNYGYTF
.,TRBV11-2,TRBJ1-2,TGTGCCAGCAGCTCGTTTAGGGGCAGAACTAACTATGGCTACACCTTC,CASSSFRGRTNYGYTF
TRBD1,TRBV6-6,TRBJ1-2,TGTGCCAGCAGTTACTCTGCGACAGGGGGGGGCTACACCTTC,CASSYSATGGGYTF
TRBD1,TRBV6-5,TRBJ1-1,TGTGCCAGCACCACCACCGGGACAGGAGACACTGAAGCTTTCTTT,CASTTTGTGDTEAFF
.,TRBV2,TRBJ2-7,TGTGCCAGCAGTGAAGCAGGCGGAGTCCTCTACGAGCAGTACTTC,CASSEAGGVLYEQYF
.,TRBV30,TRBJ2-5,TGTGCCTGGAGTATCCCACGACCCGCGGGGACCCAGTACTTC,CAWSIPRPAGTQYF
.,TRBV27,TRBJ1-2,TGTGCCAGCAGTTTAACAGGAAGCATGGACAGCTACACCTTC,CASSLTGSMDSYTF
TRBD1,TRBV18,TRBJ2-6,TGTGCCAGCTCGACTCAGGGGGCATTCTCTGGGGCCAACGTCCTGACTTTC,CASSTQGAFSGANVLTF
TRBD2,TRBV2,TRBJ2-3,TGTGCCAGCAGTGTTAGCGGGAGGGTCACAGATACGCAGTATTTT,CASSVSGRVTDTQYF
.,TRBV18,TRBJ2-7,TGTGCCAGCGCACCAGGGGGGGCCTCAAGCTCCTACGAGCAGTACTTC,CASAPGGASSSYEQYF
TRBD1,TRBV9,TRBJ1-2,TGTGCCAGCAGCACCGGGACAGGGGGCAGATATGGCTACACCTTC,CASSTGTGGRYGYTF
.,TRBV10-1,TRBJ1-5,TGCGCCAGCAGTGTCCTACAGTGCAATCAGCCCCAGCATTTT,CASSVLQCNQPQHF
TRBD1,TRBV6-6,TRBJ1-2,TGTGCCAGCATCCCAGACAGGGCGGGCTATGGCTACACCTTC,CASIPDRAGYGYTF
.,TRBV30,TRBJ1-2,TGTGCCTGGAGGGGCAGAGTGAATGGCTACACCTTC,CAWRGRVNGYTF
TRBD1,TRBV6-5,TRBJ2-7,TGTGCCAGCAGTTACTCGGGACAGCTCTCCTACGAGCAGTACTTC,CASSYSGQLSYEQYF
TRBD1,TRBV19,TRBJ1-4,TGTGCCAGTAGTGTACAGGGGGCGAATGAAAAACTGTTTTTT,CASSVQGANEKLFF
.,TRBV7-2,TRBJ1-2,TGTGCCAGCAGCCCCCACCTCGGGGAGAGCTATGGCTACACCTTC,CASSPHLGESYGYTF
.,TRBV30,TRBJ1-1,TGTGCCTGGAAGCAGGGGACGAACACTGAAGCTTTCTTT,CAWKQGTNTEAFF
.,TRBV19,TRBJ1-5,TGTGCCGCCAGCTGGCAGGTGAACAATCAGCCCCAGCATTTT,CAASWQVNNQPQHF
.,TRBV19,TRBJ2-7,TGTGCCAGTAGATTGACAGGCCTGGTCCCTAACTACGAGCAGTACTTC,CASRLTGLVPNYEQYF
TRBD2,TRBV30,TRBJ2-1,TGTGCCTGGATAGGGCCGCTAGCGGAGTACAATGAGCAGTTCTTC,CAWIGPLAEYNEQFF
.,TRBV9,TRBJ2-7,TGTGCCAGCAGCCTGCGGGCATCACCCTACGAGCAGTACTTC,CASSLRASPYEQYF
.,TRBV11-2,TRBJ2-1,TGTGCCAGCAGCTTAGATATAGCTAGTCTCAATGAGCAGTTCTTC,CASSLDIASLNEQFF
TRBD1,TRBV5-1,TRBJ1-1,TGCGCCAGCAGCGAGGGACAGGGGGCGACTGAAGCTTTCTTT,CASSEGQGATEAFF
TRBD1,TRBV27,TRBJ1-4,TGTGCCAGCAGTTCCTGGACAGGGGGCAGGTATGAAAAACTGTTTTTT,CASSSWTGGRYEKLFF
TRBD2,TRBV7-8,TRBJ2-7,TGTGCCAGCAGCTTAGCCCGACAGGGACCGCTACTAGCGGGCTACGAGCAGTACTTC,CASSLARQGPLLAGYEQYF
.,TRBV4-1,TRBJ1-5,TGCGCCAGCAGCCAAGATGGGCAGGGATATCAGCCCCAGCATTTT,CASSQDGQGYQPQHF
.,TRBV30,TRBJ1-1,TGTGCCTGGAGACGCAGGGTATCCACTGAAGCTTTCTTT,CAWRRRVSTEAFF
.,TRBV29-1,TRBJ2-4,TGCAGCGGAATGGGGGCTGGGGCCAAAAACATTCAGTACTTC,CSGMGAGAKNIQYF
.,TRBV19,TRBJ2-2,TGTGCCAGTAGTATACAGGGTAACACCGGGGAGCTGTTTTTT,CASSIQGNTGELFF
.,TRBV6-6,TRBJ1-5,TGTGCCAGCAGTTACGATGACGGGGATCAGCCCCAGCATTTT,CASSYDDGDQPQHF
TRBD1,TRBV6-6,TRBJ2-1,TGTGCCAGCAGTTACTTCGGACAGGGGAGGGATGAGCAGTTCTTC,CASSYFGQGRDEQFF
.,TRBV4-1,TRBJ2-7,TGCGCCAGCAGCCAAGTAGTCGGACATAGGTTCTTC,CASSQVVGHRFF
.,TRBV25-1,TRBJ2-2,TGTGCCAGCAGTTCACTCTCAGGGGCCGGGGAGCTGTTTTTT,CASSSLSGAGELFF
TRBD1,TRBV5-4,TRBJ2-7,TGTGCCAGCAGCAAGGGACAGCTTCCCGACGAGCAGTACTTC,CASSKGQLPDEQYF
TRBD1,TRBV30,TRBJ2-2,TGTGCCTACGGACAGGGGTTCGGGGAGCTGTTTTTT,CAYGQGFGELFF
.,TRBV6-5,TRBJ2-7,TGTGCCAGCAGTAGCCAGGGAAAGGGCTACGAGCAGTACTTC,CASSSQGKGYEQYF
TRBD2,TRBV2,TRBJ2-5,TGTGCCAGCAGTGGGACTAGCGGGAGGGCCGGCCAAGAGAACCAGTACTTC,CASSGTSGRAGQENQYF
.,TRBV10-3,TRBJ1-6,TGTGCCATCAGCCGGGGAAGGTTGTATCGGTATAATTCACCCCTACACTTT,CAISRGRLYRYNSPLHF
TRBD1,TRBV30,TRBJ2-1,TGTGCCCGGGGACAGGGCCTCTCCTACAATGAGCAGTTCTTC,CARGQGLSYNEQFF
TRBD1,TRBV6-1,TRBJ1-2,TGTGCCAGCAGTTCCGGGACAGCAACCTATGGCTACACCTTC,CASSSGTATYGYTF
TRBD1,TRBV18,TRBJ1-1,TGTGCCAGCTCACCGTCACAGGGGGCGGGCACTGAAGCTTTCTTT,CASSPSQGAGTEAFF